This T cell receptor beta chain originates from a study of blood T cell repertoires in COVID-19. Trimming took off 2 bases at V and 5 bases at J, with 8 bases between the two ends. Germline V lookup: CDR1 SGHRS, CDR2 YFSETQ. The CDR3 loop spans 13 amino acids. Measured with immunoSEQ multiplex PCR; TCRdb has only the in-frame clones, and not every one. The table records about 260,000 clones, about 90% of them present only once. The rearrangement uses TRBV5-1 and TRBJ2-1, with D possibly matching TRBD2 (5 bases). The material sequenced was peripheral blood. This receptor was obtained from a woman aged 35 to 49 who had recovered from COVID-19. DNA for the CDR3: TGCGCCAGCAGCTTCTACGGGGACAATGAGCAGTTCTTC. Translated, it gives CASSFYGDNEQFF.